Listed below are T cell receptor beta chains from one sample, sequenced in a study of metastatic and nonmetastatic thyroid tumors. TCRdb re-called clones via MiXCR from the PCR reads. The sample holds about 27,000 clones, roughly 14% seen once. The sequenced material came from blood. Receptors were obtained from a male donor with papillary thyroid cancer or a benign thyroid nodule (not recorded which). Some clones in this sample may be carry-over from other donors' samples. Each CDR3 is given with its conserved first and last residue. Fields, in order: V gene, D gene, clone size, J gene, CDR3 protein, CDR3 DNA. The D gene is left open where the match is weak. The listing skips clone size in some rows; elsewhere it reads once, few, many or a size class.

TRBV3-1	.	many	TRBJ2-3	CASSHDGANTDTQYF	TGTGCCAGCAGCCACGACGGGGCTAACACAGATACGCAGTATTTT
TRBV7-6	.	many	TRBJ1-5	CASSYVGQPQHF	TGTGCCAGCAGCTATGTTGGACAGCCCCAGCATTTT
TRBV29-1	TRBD1	many	TRBJ2-1	CSVWITGGGEQFF	TGCAGCGTCTGGATCACAGGGGGCGGTGAGCAGTTCTTC
TRBV25-1	.	many	TRBJ1-3	CASSEGTYSGNTIYF	TGTGCCAGCAGTGAAGGCACATACTCTGGAAACACCATATATTTT
TRBV7-3	TRBD2	many	TRBJ2-5	CASSPMGGEGTQYF	TGTGCCAGCAGCCCCATGGGCGGGGAGGGGACCCAGTACTTC
TRBV7-3	.	.	TRBJ2-7	CASRAVGSYEQYF	TGTGCCAGCAGGGCAGTGGGTTCCTACGAGCAGTACTTC
TRBV29-1	.	many	TRBJ1-1	CSAPGGRGENTEAFF	TGCAGCGCTCCTGGAGGGAGGGGCGAGAACACTGAAGCTTTCTTT
TRBV5-6	TRBD1	many	TRBJ2-1	CASSGTGTGVNEQFF	TGTGCCAGCAGTGGGACCGGGACAGGGGTTAATGAGCAGTTCTTC
TRBV7-7	TRBD2	many	TRBJ2-3	CASSPDAAGGGTQYF	TGTGCCAGCAGCCCAGATGCGGCGGGAGGCGGTACGCAGTATTTT
TRBV6-1	TRBD2	many	TRBJ2-2	CASSGTGTSGSTGELFF	TGTGCCAGCAGTGGGACCGGGACTAGCGGGAGCACCGGGGAGCTGTTTTTT
TRBV11-3	.	many	TRBJ2-4	CARTNGTPEAKNIQYF	TGTGCCAGAACCAACGGGACACCAGAGGCCAAAAACATTCAGTACTTC
TRBV18	.	many	TRBJ2-7	CASSPAGRMYEQYF	TGTGCCAGCTCACCTGCGGGGAGAATGTACGAGCAGTACTTC
TRBV28	.	many	TRBJ2-7	CASQRGEREQYF	TGTGCCAGCCAGCGAGGGGAGAGGGAGCAGTACTTC
TRBV30	TRBD1	once	TRBJ1-2	CAWEGQVIGYTF	TGTGCCTGGGAAGGACAGGTGATTGGCTACACCTTC
TRBV2	.	.	TRBJ2-5	CASSGKETQYF	TGTGCCAGTAGCGGCAAAGAGACCCAGTACTTC
TRBV20-1	.	many	TRBJ2-1	CSARDGARDEQFF	TGCAGTGCTAGAGACGGGGCGCGGGATGAGCAGTTCTTC
TRBV7-6	.	many	TRBJ2-3	CASSRARGGGPDTQYF	TGTGCCAGCAGCCGAGCCAGGGGTGGGGGCCCAGATACGCAGTATTTT
TRBV6-5	.	many	TRBJ1-5	CASSYSRASGQPQHF	TGTGCCAGCAGTTACTCTAGGGCCTCGGGGCAGCCCCAGCATTTT
TRBV2	.	many	TRBJ1-5	CASSGGGTSNQPQHF	TGTGCCAGCAGTGGGGGAGGGACCTCAAATCAGCCCCAGCATTTT
TRBV5-1	TRBD2	.	TRBJ2-1	CASSLLAGGVNEHFF	TGCGCCAGCAGCTTGCTAGCGGGAGGCGTCAATGAGCATTTCTTC
TRBV5-1	TRBD1	many	TRBJ1-2	CASSSTGNLTPHGYTF	TGCGCCAGCTCCTCGACAGGGAATTTGACTCCGCATGGCTACACCTTC
TRBV2	TRBD1	many	TRBJ1-3	CASSEQRTGGGNTIYF	TGTGCCAGCAGTGAACAAAGGACAGGGGGTGGAAACACCATATATTTT
TRBV10-3	.	many	TRBJ1-2	CAIRWGSGDGYTF	TGTGCCATCAGGTGGGGGTCGGGAGATGGCTACACCTTC